This T cell receptor (beta chain) was identified during a study of blood T cell repertoires in COVID-19. Turning to the study itself: The analysed material was cDNA or gDNA that came from T cells, B-cell-depleted T cells, or PBMCs.

The V gene's germline CDR1 is SGHVS and CDR2 FNYEAQ. V shed 6 bases and J shed 1 base, with 27 bases lying between them. The CDR3 runs to 20 residues. This clone showed up just once. Source study methods: Reference gene primer amplification in the assay estimated nucleated cell counts. Generated by immunoSEQ multiplex PCR, the TCRdb table keeps only in-frame clones and is missing some. The V and J calls and clone size are taken from that table; D and trimming were inferred from the DNA. The data show roughly 130,000 clones, 80% to 90% seen once. This clonotype was sampled from a man in his sixties with active or convalescent COVID-19. This chain links TRBV7-6 with TRBJ2-2; possibly TRBD1 for D (6 bases). Input material: peripheral blood. The CDR3 DNA reads TGTGCCAGCAGAAGAGGACAGATCGATTTTTCCAAGGGGAACACCGGGGAGCTGTTTTTT. This codes for CASRRGQIDFSKGNTGELFF.